This entry describes one TCR beta chain. The data originate from a study of blood T cell repertoires in COVID-19. About the study: Samples representing acute and convalescent COVID-19 were sourced from the United States, Italy and Spain.

Clinical histories supplied by participants themselves formed the basis of cohort assignment. Sequencing was performed with immunoSEQ multiplex PCR; in TCRdb, only in-frame clones are kept and a portion is missing. This table has some 180,000 clones, around 80% appearing once. Per the germline V gene, CDR1 is SNHLY and CDR2 is FYNNEI. This CDR3 spans 14 amino acids. Trimming removed 7 bases at V and 3 bases at J, with 15 bases between. The TCR sequence derives from a woman in her 70s in a cohort exposed to, infected with or recovered from COVID-19 (not recorded which). This chain links TRBV2 with TRBJ1-2; D remains unclear. Sequencing used PBMCs or T cells enriched from blood (not recorded which). The CDR3 loop is CASTSGPLYYGYTF. The DNA of the CDR3 is TGTGCCAGCACCTCAGGCCCCCTGTACTATGGCTACACCTTC.